The source of this T cell receptor beta chain is a study of shared T cell receptors in the human thymus. This CDR3 comprises 15 residues. Some clones are missing from TCRdb's copy, which holds only in-frame ones; the method was immunoSEQ multiplex PCR. The profile shows almost 550,000 clones, 70% to 80% of them singletons. This sample also belongs to another study, concerning human thymus T cells. That work adds: Healthy Finnish infants having corrective surgery for congenital heart defects served as donors.

This chain uses TRBV21-1 with TRBJ2-1; the table's D call TRBD2 went unverified against the DNA. TRBV21-1 is termed a pseudogene. The sequencing sample was made of thymocytes. This receptor was identified in a boy younger than two with a congenital heart defect. The CDR3 protein is CASSSGGGALNEQFF. The CDR3, as DNA: TGTGCCAGCAGCTCGGGCGGGGGGGCACTCAATGAGCAGTTCTTC.